This passage covers 19 T cell receptor beta chains from one sample sequenced in a study of CD8 T cells in ankylosing spondylitis. Using its own MiXCR run on the 5' RACE reads, TCRdb lists one record per CDR3 protein. The sample records some 340,000 distinct CDR3 sequences, about 14% being singletons. The sequenced material came from blood, either unsorted or a sorted T cell fraction (not recorded which). All receptors come from a male donor with ankylosing spondylitis or in good health (not recorded which).

In this sample, this clonotype turned up a few times. The DNA of the CDR3 is TGTGCCAGCAGTTTAACCAGGGCGGTCGTGGCAGATACGCAGTATTTT. This encodes CASSLTRAVVADTQYF. The genes are TRBV12-3 or TRBV12-4 and TRBJ2-3; D is perhaps TRBD1 (5 bases). Trimming shortened V by 2 bases and J by 4 bases, and 16 bases separated the two germline ends. This CDR3 has 16 amino acids.

There are a few counts of this clonotype. The chain joins TRBV4-1 to TRBJ2-3; the D is unclear. Trimming removed 0 bases at V and 4 bases at J, with 2 bases between. Germline V CDR1 and CDR2: MGHRA, YSYEKL. This CDR3 region has 12 residues. The CDR3 DNA follows: TGCGCCAGCAGCCAAGAGGCAGATACGCAGTATTTT. Protein product: CASSQEADTQYF.

This sequence joins TRBV20-1 and TRBJ2-1, with 11 bases aligning to TRBD2. After removal of 3 bases from V and 7 bases from J, the junction contained 5 bases not matched to a gene. Germline V gene lookup returns CDR1 DFQATT and CDR2 SNEGSKA (reference sequence). The CDR3 is 14 residues long. This chain's CDR3 is CSARRLAGGNEQFF. The CDR3 bases are TGCAGTGCTAGGAGGCTAGCGGGAGGTAATGAGCAGTTCTTC.

This clonotype was recorded at least ten times. The rearrangement joins TRBV20-1 to TRBJ2-2, with a possible D match to TRBD2 (5 bases). Per germline, CDR1 DFQATT and CDR2 SNEGSKA (reference sequence). This CDR3 is 14 amino acids long. V shed 6 bases and J shed 6 bases, with 17 bases lying between them. The CDR3 is CSAPTPGSPGELFF. CDR3 DNA sequence: TGCAGTGCCCCCACCCCGGGAAGCCCCGGGGAGCTGTTTTTT.

In this sample, this clonotype turned up many times. The chain combines TRBV25-1 with TRBJ2-4; D is uncertain. CDR1 is MGHDK and CDR2 is SYGVNS in the germline V gene. CDR3 length equals 14 residues. Trimming removed 1 base from V and 7 bases from J, with 11 bases in between. The CDR3 sequence: CASSESLAVNIQYF. CDR3 nucleotides: TGTGCCAGCAGTGAATCTCTCGCGGTGAACATTCAGTACTTC.

The V and J genes are TRBV11-2 and TRBJ2-5; perhaps TRBD2 as D (6 bases). CDR1 is SGHAT and CDR2 is FQNNGV in the germline V gene. Trimming took 1 base from V and 1 from J, leaving 13 bases between them. The CDR3 spans 16 residues. CDR3 protein: CASSLGWREAQETQYF. The DNA for the CDR3 is TGTGCCAGCAGCTTAGGGTGGCGGGAAGCCCAAGAGACCCAGTACTTC.

The rearrangement uses TRBV27 and TRBJ2-7; 8 bases agree with TRBD1. V shed 6 bases and J 4 bases; nucleotides not matched to a gene: 8. Germline assignment: CDR1 MNHEY and CDR2 SMNVEV (reference sequence). This CDR3 has 14 amino acids. This CDR3 is CASSLDRGQYEQYF. In nucleotides, the CDR3 is TGTGCCAGCAGCCTTGACAGGGGTCAATACGAGCAGTACTTC.

There are a few counts of this clonotype. The rearrangement uses TRBV20-1 and TRBJ2-5; 10 bases match TRBD2. With V trimmed by 4 bases and J by 1 base, 3 bases remained unmatched. The length of the CDR3 is 14 residues. In germline, CDR1 is DFQATT, CDR2 SNEGSKA (reference sequence). The CDR3, as DNA: TGCAGTGCTATAGCGGGAGGTCCCCAAGAGACCCAGTACTTC. It yields the protein CSAIAGGPQETQYF.

The rearrangement uses TRBV3-1 and TRBJ1-2; D is uncertain. Trimming removed 3 bases at V and 0 bases at J, with 5 bases between. The V gene's germline CDR1 is LGHDT and CDR2 YNNKEL (reference sequence). This CDR3 region has 13 residues. The CDR3 sequence is CASSQAANYGYTF. The DNA of the CDR3 is TGTGCCAGCAGCCAGGCGGCTAACTATGGCTACACCTTC.

The table lists this clonotype with many counts. The chain recombines TRBV12-3 or TRBV12-4 with TRBJ2-2, with 7 bases matching TRBD2. This CDR3 is built from 15 residues. Unmatched junction bases numbered 7, after V lost 3 bases and J lost 6 bases. The CDR3 sequence is CASSLGRESSGELFF. In nucleotides, the CDR3 is TGTGCCAGCAGTTTGGGGCGGGAGTCGTCCGGGGAGCTGTTTTTT.

V is TRBV9 and J is TRBJ2-3, with D unresolved. The CDR3 consists of 15 residues. V lost 0 bases and J 2 bases, leaving 10 bases between the germline ends. The germline CDR1 and CDR2 sequences are SGDLS and YYNGEE. The CDR3 DNA follows: TGTGCCAGCAGCGTAGGGGTGGGCCCCACAGATACGCAGTATTTT. Translated: CASSVGVGPTDTQYF.

V gene TRBV12-3 or TRBV12-4 combines with J gene TRBJ1-1; 7 bases are shared with TRBD1. The V segment lost 5 bases and the J segment 0 bases; nucleotides outside the gene matches: 6. CDR3 length equals 15 residues. The CDR3 loop is CASSPRTGLNTEAFF. The CDR3, as DNA: TGTGCCAGCAGTCCTCGGACAGGACTGAACACTGAAGCTTTCTTT.

This clonotype was observed a few times. The V gene is TRBV12-3 or TRBV12-4, the J gene TRBJ1-5, with D possibly being TRBD1 (5 bases). The CDR3 is 15 amino acids. V lost 3 bases and J 0 bases, leaving 9 bases between the germline ends. In DNA, the CDR3 is TGTGCCAGCAGTTTGGGGCAGGATAGCAATCAGCCCCAGCATTTT. It yields the protein CASSLGQDSNQPQHF.

The chain carries TRBV3-1 and TRBJ2-7, with 11 bases lining up with TRBD2. V lost 3 bases, J lost 0 bases, and 7 bases stayed unmatched. Germline CDR1 and CDR2: LGHDT and YNNKEL (reference sequence). The CDR3 runs 17 residues. The CDR3 nucleotides read TGTGCCAGCAGCCAGGGACCGGGACTAGCGGACTCCTACGAGCAGTACTTC. The encoded protein is CASSQGPGLADSYEQYF.

Only a few counts were recorded for this clonotype. The V gene is TRBV18, the J gene TRBJ2-4; the D gene is possibly TRBD2 (5 bases). V was pared by 6 bases and J by 8 bases, with 14 bases between. Per germline, CDR1 KGHSH and CDR2 LQKENI. The CDR3 covers 13 residues. The CDR3 region has the DNA TGTGCCAGCTCCGCACTAGTTGCGGACATTCAGTACTTC. Translation: CASSALVADIQYF.

Only a few counts were recorded for this clonotype. The J gene is TRBJ2-7, the V gene TRBV28; perhaps TRBD1 as D (5 bases). The V end was cut by 3 bases, the J end by 0 bases, with 15 bases between. The germline CDR1 and CDR2 sequences are MDHEN and SYDVKM. CDR3 length equals 16 residues. Here the CDR3 reads CASSFSTVSSSYEQYF. The DNA of the CDR3 is TGTGCCAGCAGTTTTTCGACAGTCTCCAGCTCCTACGAGCAGTACTTC.

V and J are TRBV5-1 and TRBJ1-1; D is possibly TRBD1 (5 bases). Trimming pared 0 bases from V and 4 bases from J, leaving 10 bases between. CDR3 length equals 14 residues. Per the germline V gene, CDR1 is SGHRS and CDR2 is YFSETQ. The CDR3, as DNA: TGCGCCAGCAGCTTGGGAGGGGAGCTCACTGAAGCTTTCTTT. Translating gives CASSLGGELTEAFF.

This rearrangement joins TRBV5-1 to TRBJ2-2; 7 bases are shared with TRBD1. J lost 0 bases, V lost 2 bases, and 1 base had no gene match. Germline assignment: CDR1 SGHRS and CDR2 YFSETQ. CDR3 length: 15 residues. The CDR3 protein is CASSFQGANTGELFF. Here the CDR3 DNA reads TGCGCCAGCAGCTTCCAGGGGGCGAACACCGGGGAGCTGTTTTTT.

This sequence joins TRBV7-6 and TRBJ2-1; 12 bases are a match to TRBD2. The germline V gene encodes CDR1 SGHVS and CDR2 FNYEAQ. V shed 2 bases, J shed 9 bases, and the junction held 14 bases outside the gene matches. This CDR3 comprises 18 residues. CDR3 in DNA: TGTGCCAGCAGCTTACAATCCTGGCTAGCGGGAGGGCAAGGTGAGCAGTTCTTC. Translating it yields CASSLQSWLAGGQGEQFF.